This T cell receptor beta chain appears in the sequencing data of a study of CD8+CD57+ T cells in acquired aplastic anemia. Study-level results: Patients had around 30 CD8+ CDR3 sequences in common with controls (the shared set).

CDR3 and TCR beta VDJ profiling relied on a genomic DNA template. TCRdb itself ran the reads through MiXCR, one entry per CDR3 protein. The sample records 150,000 to 200,000 distinct CDR3 sequences, 45% to 55% being singletons. In the case of this clonotype: Its antigen is not known.

The sequenced patients had an expansion of CD8+CD57+ cells seen by flow cytometry. J was trimmed by 1 base and V by 3 bases; bases with no gene match: 8. CDR3 size: 17 residues. Germline-derived CDR1 and CDR2 are SGHVS and FQNEAQ. This receptor was identified in a human donor with aplastic anemia. Material: sorted CD4+, CD8+, or CD8+CD57+ T cells (not recorded which) from PBMCs. The V gene is TRBV7-8, the J gene TRBJ1-1; TRBD1 agrees at 10 bases. The CDR3 region has the DNA TGTGCCAGCAGCTTGACTGGGACAGGGGCCACGAACACTGAAGCTTTCTTT. Translation: CASSLTGTGATNTEAFF.